The table lists the clone carrying this T cell receptor (beta chain) with a few counts. CDR1 SGHRS and CDR2 YFSETQ come from the germline V gene. V lost 4 bases, J lost 3 bases, and 5 bases stayed unmatched. The CDR3 loop spans 15 amino acids. These data are taken from a study of blood T cell repertoires in COVID-19. Data came from immunoSEQ multiplex PCR; TCRdb stores just in-frame clones and leaves some out. The table includes 85,000 to 120,000 clones, 80% to 90% detected once. The sequence was collected from a man in his forties with active or convalescent COVID-19. The chain carries TRBV5-1 and TRBJ2-2, with 8 bases matching TRBD1. Sequencing used peripheral blood. The CDR3 DNA is TGCGCCAGCAGCCCACAGGGGGTCGACACCGGGGAGCTGTTTTTT. Protein sequence: CASSPQGVDTGELFF.